The rows below give T cell receptor beta chains drawn from one sample of a study of blood T cell repertoires in COVID-19. Method: immunoSEQ multiplex PCR; TCRdb's copy keeps in-frame clones and lacks some. The table shows 300,000 or so clones, with about 89% occurring only once. Source material: peripheral blood. These receptors all come from a woman in her thirties with COVID-19, enrolled during active disease. CDR3s include the opening cysteine and the closing phenylalanine or tryptophan. Fields, in order: J gene, D gene, V gene, clone size, CDR3 protein, CDR3 DNA. D genes are given only for firm matches. Part of the rows lack a size; the others show once, few, many or a class for expanded clones.

j_gene: TRBJ1-5; d_gene: .; v_gene: TRBV28; abundance: .; CDR3aa: CASNSGQLGNQPQHF; CDR3nt: TGTGCCAGCAACTCCGGACAGCTCGGCAATCAGCCCCAGCATTTT
j_gene: TRBJ1-2; d_gene: TRBD1; v_gene: TRBV6-6; abundance: .; CDR3aa: CASSSYRGGYTF; CDR3nt: TGTGCCAGCAGTTCTTACAGGGGAGGCTACACCTTC
j_gene: TRBJ1-1; d_gene: TRBD1; v_gene: TRBV30; abundance: once; CDR3aa: CAWSGGTGRTLVTEAFF; CDR3nt: TGTGCCTGGAGTGGCGGGACAGGACGGACCCTGGTCACTGAAGCTTTCTTT
j_gene: TRBJ1-3; d_gene: .; v_gene: TRBV5-1; abundance: .; CDR3aa: CASSWDTRTGNTIYF; CDR3nt: TGCGCCAGCAGCTGGGACACTCGCACGGGAAACACCATATATTTT
j_gene: TRBJ1-3; d_gene: TRBD1; v_gene: TRBV16; abundance: .; CDR3aa: CASSLPGTVNTIYF; CDR3nt: TGTGCCAGCAGCCTTCCGGGGACAGTCAACACCATATATTTT
j_gene: TRBJ2-7; d_gene: TRBD2; v_gene: TRBV10-1; abundance: once; CDR3aa: CASSGSGNAFYEQYF; CDR3nt: TGCGCCAGCAGTGGGAGCGGGAACGCGTTTTACGAGCAGTACTTC
j_gene: TRBJ1-4; d_gene: .; v_gene: TRBV10-3; abundance: .; CDR3aa: CAISDRVQEKLFF; CDR3nt: TGTGCCATCAGTGACAGGGTTCAGGAAAAACTGTTTTTT
j_gene: TRBJ2-7; d_gene: TRBD1; v_gene: TRBV19; abundance: .; CDR3aa: CASSIGQGISYEQYF; CDR3nt: TGTGCCAGTAGTATTGGACAGGGAATCTCCTACGAGCAGTACTTC
j_gene: TRBJ1-5; d_gene: .; v_gene: TRBV2; abundance: .; CDR3aa: CASSEGTLDDRRNQPQHF; CDR3nt: TGTGCCAGCAGCGAAGGAACCCTAGACGACAGGAGAAATCAGCCCCAGCATTTT
j_gene: TRBJ2-3; d_gene: .; v_gene: TRBV2; abundance: .; CDR3aa: CASRSTTETDTQYF; CDR3nt: TGTGCCAGCAGATCCACCACAGAGACAGATACGCAGTATTTT
j_gene: TRBJ1-1; d_gene: .; v_gene: TRBV19; abundance: .; CDR3aa: CASRLVPGEWRNTEAFF; CDR3nt: TGTGCCAGTAGACTCGTTCCAGGGGAATGGAGGAACACTGAAGCTTTCTTT
j_gene: TRBJ1-2; d_gene: TRBD1; v_gene: TRBV3-1/TRBV3-2; abundance: .; CDR3aa: CASSLNDRGSGYTF; CDR3nt: TGTGCCAGCAGCTTAAACGACAGGGGGTCTGGCTACACCTTC
j_gene: TRBJ2-5; d_gene: .; v_gene: TRBV5-4; abundance: .; CDR3aa: CASSLKQGGRETQYF; CDR3nt: TGTGCCAGCAGCTTGAAACAGGGAGGGAGAGAGACCCAGTACTTC
j_gene: TRBJ1-2; d_gene: TRBD1; v_gene: TRBV27; abundance: .; CDR3aa: CASSSSQGGYGYTF; CDR3nt: TGTGCCAGCAGTTCCTCGCAGGGGGGCTATGGCTACACCTTC
j_gene: TRBJ2-7; d_gene: TRBD1; v_gene: TRBV3-1/TRBV3-2; abundance: .; CDR3aa: CASSPRDRPYEQYF; CDR3nt: TGTGCCAGCAGCCCCCGGGACAGACCCTACGAGCAGTACTTC
j_gene: TRBJ2-1; d_gene: TRBD2; v_gene: TRBV14; abundance: .; CDR3aa: CASSQGLAGGGYNEQFF; CDR3nt: TGTGCCAGCAGCCAAGGACTAGCGGGAGGTGGGTACAATGAGCAGTTCTTC
j_gene: TRBJ2-2; d_gene: .; v_gene: TRBV6-5; abundance: .; CDR3aa: CATRWESLNTGELFF; CDR3nt: TGTGCCACCCGGTGGGAGAGTCTAAACACCGGGGAGCTGTTTTTT
j_gene: TRBJ1-5; d_gene: TRBD1; v_gene: TRBV2; abundance: .; CDR3aa: CASRDRDRGSNQPQHF; CDR3nt: TGTGCCAGCAGGGATAGGGACAGGGGGAGCAATCAGCCCCAGCATTTT
j_gene: TRBJ2-1; d_gene: TRBD2; v_gene: TRBV18; abundance: .; CDR3aa: CASSQGLAGARNEQFF; CDR3nt: TGTGCCAGCTCCCAGGGACTAGCGGGAGCTCGGAATGAGCAGTTCTTC
j_gene: TRBJ2-5; d_gene: TRBD2; v_gene: TRBV5-5; abundance: .; CDR3aa: CASSSGTSGGETQYF; CDR3nt: TGTGCCAGCAGTTCAGGGACTAGCGGTGGGGAGACCCAGTACTTC
j_gene: TRBJ2-2; d_gene: TRBD1; v_gene: TRBV6-1; abundance: .; CDR3aa: CASSEVGTVALWLFF; CDR3nt: TGTGCCAGCAGTGAAGTAGGGACAGTGGCCCTTTGGCTGTTTTTT
j_gene: TRBJ1-1; d_gene: .; v_gene: TRBV7-3; abundance: .; CDR3aa: CASSLDRKNTEAFF; CDR3nt: TGTGCCAGCAGCTTAGACAGAAAGAACACTGAAGCTTTCTTT
j_gene: TRBJ1-5; d_gene: TRBD1; v_gene: TRBV12-3/TRBV12-4; abundance: .; CDR3aa: CASSRQGGQPQHF; CDR3nt: TGTGCCAGCAGTCGACAGGGTGGCCAGCCCCAGCATTTT
j_gene: TRBJ1-1; d_gene: .; v_gene: TRBV14; abundance: once; CDR3aa: CASTPGPPNTEAFF; CDR3nt: TGTGCCAGCACCCCGGGTCCCCCAAACACTGAAGCTTTCTTT
j_gene: TRBJ2-3; d_gene: TRBD1; v_gene: TRBV9; abundance: .; CDR3aa: CASSVRDRGHTDTQYF; CDR3nt: TGTGCCAGCAGCGTCCGGGACAGAGGCCACACAGATACGCAGTATTTT
j_gene: TRBJ2-1; d_gene: .; v_gene: TRBV5-5; abundance: .; CDR3aa: CASSYLGGSSFPGGNNEQFF; CDR3nt: TGTGCCAGCAGCTATCTAGGAGGCTCATCCTTCCCAGGTGGTAACAATGAGCAGTTCTTC
j_gene: TRBJ2-7; d_gene: TRBD2; v_gene: TRBV13; abundance: .; CDR3aa: CASSFLAESYEQYF; CDR3nt: TGTGCCAGCAGCTTCCTAGCGGAGTCCTACGAGCAGTACTTC
j_gene: TRBJ1-2; d_gene: .; v_gene: TRBV10-3; abundance: once; CDR3aa: CAIRGGGGTPNYGYTF; CDR3nt: TGTGCCATCCGTGGAGGGGGGGGGACACCTAACTATGGCTACACCTTC
j_gene: TRBJ1-5; d_gene: .; v_gene: TRBV5-1; abundance: few; CDR3aa: CASSFGQNQPQHF; CDR3nt: TGCGCCAGCAGCTTCGGACAGAATCAGCCCCAGCATTTT
j_gene: TRBJ1-1; d_gene: TRBD1; v_gene: TRBV5-6; abundance: .; CDR3aa: CASSSQGGGAFF; CDR3nt: TGTGCCAGCAGCTCCCAGGGGGGAGGAGCTTTCTTT
j_gene: TRBJ1-2; d_gene: TRBD1; v_gene: TRBV7-8; abundance: .; CDR3aa: CASSLETGTRLVGTNYGYTF; CDR3nt: TGTGCCAGCAGCTTAGAGACAGGGACTAGATTGGTCGGGACTAACTATGGCTACACCTTC
j_gene: TRBJ1-1; d_gene: .; v_gene: TRBV4-2; abundance: .; CDR3aa: CASSLTGPPRGTEAFF; CDR3nt: TGTGCCAGCAGCTTAACCGGGCCCCCAAGGGGCACTGAAGCTTTCTTT
j_gene: TRBJ2-2; d_gene: TRBD2; v_gene: TRBV9; abundance: .; CDR3aa: CASSVGLADPRTGELFF; CDR3nt: TGTGCCAGCAGCGTAGGACTAGCGGACCCGAGGACCGGGGAGCTGTTTTTT
j_gene: TRBJ2-2; d_gene: .; v_gene: TRBV7-7; abundance: .; CDR3aa: CASSLSAGTNTGELFF; CDR3nt: TGTGCCAGCAGCTTATCGGCAGGGACTAACACCGGGGAGCTGTTTTTT
j_gene: TRBJ1-5; d_gene: .; v_gene: TRBV9; abundance: .; CDR3aa: CASSVDGGNQPQHF; CDR3nt: TGTGCCAGCAGCGTAGATGGAGGGAATCAGCCCCAGCATTTT
j_gene: TRBJ2-2; d_gene: .; v_gene: TRBV3-1/TRBV3-2; abundance: few; CDR3aa: CASSQVGGAGAGELFF; CDR3nt: TGTGCCAGCAGCCAAGTAGGTGGAGCCGGTGCCGGGGAGCTGTTTTTT
j_gene: TRBJ2-7; d_gene: .; v_gene: TRBV13; abundance: .; CDR3aa: CASAQGSSSQYEQYF; CDR3nt: TGTGCCAGCGCCCAGGGGAGTAGCTCCCAATACGAGCAGTACTTC
j_gene: TRBJ2-5; d_gene: TRBD2; v_gene: TRBV6-2/TRBV6-3; abundance: .; CDR3aa: CASSLPGAGVETQYF; CDR3nt: TGTGCCAGCAGCCTTCCGGGAGCGGGAGTTGAGACCCAGTACTTC
j_gene: TRBJ1-4; d_gene: .; v_gene: TRBV6-6; abundance: .; CDR3aa: CASSYVRRGSREKLFF; CDR3nt: TGTGCCAGCAGTTACGTACGCAGGGGCAGTCGGGAAAAACTGTTTTTT
j_gene: TRBJ1-4; d_gene: TRBD1; v_gene: TRBV27; abundance: .; CDR3aa: CASSSGQSATNEKLFF; CDR3nt: TGTGCCAGCAGTTCGGGACAGTCGGCAACTAATGAAAAACTGTTTTTT
j_gene: TRBJ2-3; d_gene: .; v_gene: TRBV9; abundance: .; CDR3aa: CASSAGSYTDTQYF; CDR3nt: TGTGCCAGCAGCGCCGGGAGTTACACAGATACGCAGTATTTT
j_gene: TRBJ2-7; d_gene: TRBD2; v_gene: TRBV5-4; abundance: .; CDR3aa: CASSSRTSVTSEQYF; CDR3nt: TGTGCCAGCAGCTCGAGGACTAGCGTGACCTCCGAGCAGTACTTC
j_gene: TRBJ2-2; d_gene: .; v_gene: TRBV29-1; abundance: .; CDR3aa: CSVEKGTPAELFF; CDR3nt: TGCAGCGTTGAGAAGGGGACACCGGCTGAGCTGTTTTTT
j_gene: TRBJ2-5; d_gene: .; v_gene: TRBV3-1/TRBV3-2; abundance: once; CDR3aa: CASSHQRTAHQETQYF; CDR3nt: TGTGCCAGCAGCCATCAACGGACTGCCCACCAAGAGACCCAGTACTTC
j_gene: TRBJ1-5; d_gene: .; v_gene: TRBV6-5; abundance: .; CDR3aa: CASRRIDQPQHF; CDR3nt: TGTGCCAGCAGGCGGATAGATCAGCCCCAGCATTTT
j_gene: TRBJ2-7; d_gene: .; v_gene: TRBV6-6; abundance: once; CDR3aa: CASSYSSGSTTYEQYF; CDR3nt: TGTGCCAGCAGTTACTCCAGCGGCTCCACTACCTACGAGCAGTACTTC
j_gene: TRBJ2-2; d_gene: TRBD2; v_gene: TRBV24-1; abundance: .; CDR3aa: CATSDAGLAVQTGELFF; CDR3nt: TGTGCCACCAGTGATGCCGGACTAGCGGTCCAAACCGGGGAGCTGTTTTTT
j_gene: TRBJ1-1; d_gene: .; v_gene: TRBV3-1/TRBV3-2; abundance: .; CDR3aa: CASGPLGGTEAFF; CDR3nt: TGTGCCAGCGGTCCCCTGGGGGGTACTGAAGCTTTCTTT
j_gene: TRBJ2-1; d_gene: .; v_gene: TRBV7-3; abundance: .; CDR3aa: CASSLNSGYEQFF; CDR3nt: TGTGCCAGCAGCTTAAATTCCGGGTATGAGCAGTTCTTC
j_gene: TRBJ1-3; d_gene: TRBD1; v_gene: TRBV5-6; abundance: .; CDR3aa: CASSWTGGSGNTIYF; CDR3nt: TGTGCCAGCAGCTGGACAGGGGGCTCTGGAAACACCATATATTTT
j_gene: TRBJ2-7; d_gene: TRBD2; v_gene: TRBV5-1; abundance: .; CDR3aa: CASSFKRDPSYEQYF; CDR3nt: TGCGCCAGCAGCTTTAAGCGGGACCCAAGCTACGAGCAGTACTTC
j_gene: TRBJ1-1; d_gene: TRBD1; v_gene: TRBV11-3; abundance: .; CDR3aa: CASGDRVSTEAFF; CDR3nt: TGTGCCAGCGGTGACAGGGTGTCGACTGAAGCTTTCTTT
j_gene: TRBJ1-5; d_gene: TRBD1; v_gene: TRBV19; abundance: once; CDR3aa: CASHETGLNQPQHF; CDR3nt: TGTGCCAGTCATGAGACAGGGCTCAATCAGCCCCAGCATTTT